These 30 T cell receptor beta chains originate from one sample sequenced in a study of blood T cell repertoires in COVID-19. Produced via immunoSEQ multiplex PCR; TCRdb's table is partial and in-frame only. The sample has under 300,000 clones; more than 75% are singletons. The sequenced sample consisted of PBMCs or T cells enriched from blood (not recorded which). The receptors stem from a middle-aged woman with acute COVID-19.

The chain is built from TRBV7-3 and TRBJ2-2; 9 bases match TRBD2. This CDR3 has 16 amino acids. After removal of 6 bases from V and 4 bases from J, the junction contained 9 bases not matched to a gene. Germline V gene lookup returns CDR1 SGHTA and CDR2 FQGTGA. CDR3 bases: TGTGCCAGCAGAGACGGTGGACTAGCGACCACCGGGGAGCTGTTTTTT. Protein sequence: CASRDGGLATTGELFF.

The V gene is TRBV15, the J gene TRBJ2-1; 9 nucleotides agree with TRBD2. The germline V gene encodes CDR1 LNHNV and CDR2 YYDKDF (reference sequence). The CDR3 extends over 17 amino acids. With 0 bases clipped from V and 6 bases from J, the junction kept 9 bases outside the gene matches. CDR3 region: CATSRDQASGISNEQFF. In DNA, the CDR3 is TGTGCCACCAGCAGAGATCAGGCTAGCGGGATCTCCAATGAGCAGTTCTTC.

The chain recombines TRBV9 with TRBJ2-3; TRBD2 matches at 7 bases. Germline V lookup: CDR1 SGDLS, CDR2 YYNGEE. The CDR3 is 14 amino acids. V gave up 0 bases and J gave up 4 bases; unmatched junction bases: 2. The DNA of the CDR3 is TGTGCCAGCAGCGTAGAGAGCGGGGCAGATACGCAGTATTTT. This encodes CASSVESGADTQYF.

The chain recombines TRBV18 with TRBJ1-2; D possibly corresponds to TRBD1 (6 bases). V gave up 2 bases and J gave up 5 bases, with 9 bases separating them. The length of the CDR3 is 13 residues. The germline V gene encodes CDR1 KGHSH and CDR2 LQKENI. The chain's CDR3 is CASSPGGQYGYTF. The CDR3 nucleotides are TGTGCCAGCTCACCAGGGGGCCAATATGGCTACACCTTC.

In its sample, this clone was seen a few times. This chain uses TRBV7-9 with TRBJ2-7; D may be TRBD1 (6 bases). This CDR3 comprises 15 residues. Trimming pared 1 base from V and 5 bases from J, leaving 15 bases between. Germline V lookup: CDR1 SEHNR, CDR2 FQNEAQ (reference sequence). The CDR3 nucleotides read TGTGCCAGCAGCTTAGGTCGCGAGGGGGTCCACGAGCAGTACTTC. Protein sequence: CASSLGREGVHEQYF.

This rearrangement joins TRBV7-9 to TRBJ1-2; TRBD1 aligns across 8 bases. Looked up from germline, CDR1 is SEHNR and CDR2 is FQNEAQ (reference sequence). This CDR3 region has 16 residues. V was clipped by 1 base and J by 5 bases; unmatched bases: 9. DNA for the CDR3: TGTGCCAGCAGCTTAGATAACAGGGACAGGTTGTATGGCTACACCTTC. As protein: CASSLDNRDRLYGYTF.

A single count supports this clone. V and J are TRBV19 and TRBJ1-4; a weak D match, TRBD1 (5 bases). Trimming stripped 7 bases from V and 5 bases from J, with 17 bases between. This CDR3 has 15 amino acids. CDR1 is LNHDA and CDR2 is SQIVND in the germline V gene (reference sequence). CDR3 region: CASTSYMGGNEKLFF. The DNA for the CDR3 is TGTGCCAGTACCTCCTATATGGGGGGGAATGAAAAACTGTTTTTT.

This clone occurred many times. The rearrangement joins TRBV5-6 to TRBJ2-1; D gene unclear. With 7 bases removed from V and 1 base from J, the gap between germline ends came to 6 bases. The CDR3 runs to 12 residues. Germline V lookup: CDR1 SGHDT, CDR2 YYEEEE. CDR3 bases: TGTGCCAGCGGTCGGTCCTACAATGAGCAGTTCTTC. Translated: CASGRSYNEQFF.

V is TRBV7-9 and J is TRBJ1-1; 9 nucleotides line up with TRBD1. With V trimmed by 2 bases and J by 8 bases, 9 bases remained unmatched. Germline V gene lookup returns CDR1 SEHNR and CDR2 FQNEAQ (reference sequence). This CDR3 contains 15 residues. Here the CDR3 reads CASSLSGQGEMEAFF. DNA for the CDR3: TGTGCCAGCAGCTTATCGGGACAGGGAGAAATGGAAGCTTTCTTT. The full variable domain, rest sourced from reference TRBV7-9 and TRBJ1-1, is DTGVSQNPRHKITKRGQNVTFRCDPISEHNRLYWYRQTLGQGPEFLTYFQNEAQLEKSRLLSDRFSAERPKGSFSTLEIQRTEQGDSAMYLCASSLSGQGEMEAFFGQGTRLTVV.

The V and J genes are TRBV6-1 and TRBJ2-7, with D perhaps matching TRBD2 (6 bases). This CDR3 region has 16 residues. V lost 2 bases to trimming and J lost 2 bases, with 16 bases between them. Germline CDR1 is MNHNS and CDR2 is SASEGT. CDR3 loop: CASSEKIGGKTYEQYF. The CDR3 nucleotides are TGTGCCAGCAGTGAAAAAATCGGAGGGAAAACCTACGAGCAGTACTTC.

The rearrangement joins TRBV19 to TRBJ1-4; D perhaps matches TRBD1 (5 bases). V gave up 3 bases and J gave up 8 bases, with 13 bases separating them. The CDR3 loop spans 14 amino acids. Germline V lookup: CDR1 LNHDA, CDR2 SQIVND (reference sequence). The CDR3 DNA follows: TGTGCCAGTAGTATCCCCAGGGCGGAAGAAAAACTGTTTTTT. The encoded protein is CASSIPRAEEKLFF.

The chain couples TRBV3-1 (or the pseudogene TRBV3-2) to TRBJ2-1; 12 positions agree with TRBD2. V shed 1 base and J 6 bases; nucleotides not matched to a gene: 4. CDR3 size: 16 residues. Per germline, CDR1 LGHDT and CDR2 YNNKEL (reference sequence). The chain's CDR3 is CASSQGSSGRGNEQFF. CDR3 DNA sequence: TGTGCCAGCAGCCAAGGGTCTAGCGGGAGGGGCAATGAGCAGTTCTTC.

The V and J genes are TRBV9 and TRBJ1-2; maybe TRBD1 (6 bases). The germline V and J ends were trimmed by 5 bases and 4 bases, with 15 bases remaining between them. The CDR3 covers 14 residues. CDR1 is SGDLS and CDR2 is YYNGEE in the germline V gene. Written as DNA, the CDR3 is TGTGCCAGCAGGGCCCCCGGGACAATCTATGGCTACACCTTC. It yields the protein CASRAPGTIYGYTF.

This rearrangement joins TRBV2 to TRBJ1-4; the D gene is possibly TRBD1 (5 bases). Looked up from germline, CDR1 is SNHLY and CDR2 is FYNNEI. V shed 1 base and J shed 4 bases, with 7 bases lying between them. This CDR3 region has 14 residues. CDR3 sequence: CASSEDRINEKLFF. In DNA, the CDR3 is TGTGCCAGCAGTGAAGACAGGATTAATGAAAAACTGTTTTTT.

The CDR3 nucleotides read TGTGCCAGCAGCTTAGTTAGCGGGAGTGACGATGAGCAGTTCTTC. Translation gives CASSLVSGSDDEQFF. The gene calls are TRBV7-9 and TRBJ2-1, with 9 bases matching TRBD2. This CDR3 has 15 amino acids. V shed 1 base and J 8 bases; nucleotides not matched to a gene: 6. CDR1 is SEHNR and CDR2 is FQNEAQ in the germline V gene (reference sequence). The variable domain in full, completed from reference TRBV7-9 and TRBJ2-1, reads DTGVSQNPRHKITKRGQNVTFRCDPISEHNRLYWYRQTLGQGPEFLTYFQNEAQLEKSRLLSDRFSAERPKGSFSTLEIQRTEQGDSAMYLCASSLVSGSDDEQFFGPGTRLTVL.

V is TRBV5-1 and J is TRBJ2-7; 8 nucleotides match TRBD1. The CDR3 runs 14 residues. Germline V CDR1 and CDR2: SGHRS, YFSETQ. V shed 4 bases, J shed 2 bases, and the junction held 5 bases outside the gene matches. CDR3 protein: CASSQDRVTYEQYF. The CDR3 coding sequence is TGCGCCAGCAGCCAGGACAGGGTTACCTACGAGCAGTACTTC.

The J gene is TRBJ2-1, the V gene TRBV5-1; the D gene is possibly TRBD2 (6 bases). The CDR3 runs to 17 residues. Germline V gene lookup returns CDR1 SGHRS and CDR2 YFSETQ. V dropped 0 bases and J dropped 4 bases, with 17 bases sitting between them. The DNA of the CDR3 is TGCGCCAGCAGCTTGGAGGGAGGCCCATTTGGGTACAATGAGCAGTTCTTC. Its protein is CASSLEGGPFGYNEQFF.

This clone was counted between two and nine times. This sequence joins TRBV7-8 and TRBJ2-4; TRBD2 aligns across 10 bases. This CDR3 is 16 amino acids long. V lost 4 bases, J lost 4 bases, and 7 bases stayed unmatched. CDR1 and CDR2 from the germline V gene are SGHVS and FQNEAQ. The CDR3, as DNA: TGTGCCAGCAGCTCGCTAGCGGGAGATTGGAAAAACATTCAGTACTTC. This gives the protein CASSSLAGDWKNIQYF.

The chain has TRBV11-3 and TRBJ1-4; no clear D. The CDR3 has 16 residues. Germline V gene sequence: CDR1 SGHNT, CDR2 YENEEA. Trimming took 2 bases from V and 3 from J, leaving 13 bases between them. CDR3 sequence (DNA): TGTGCCAGCAGCTTACGGCGAGGATTCGCTAATGAAAAACTGTTTTTT. Translating gives CASSLRRGFANEKLFF.

The chain joins TRBV10-2 to TRBJ2-7, with 11 nucleotides matching TRBD2. Unmatched junction bases numbered 10, after V lost 4 bases and J lost 2 bases. CDR3 length equals 17 residues. The germline CDR1 and CDR2 sequences are WSHSY and SAAADI. In nucleotides, the CDR3 is TGCGCCAGCAGTGTCTCGGCTAGCGGGAGGCTCGCCTACGAGCAGTACTTC. It translates to CASSVSASGRLAYEQYF.

This chain joins TRBV6-5 and TRBJ2-1; TRBD1 matches at 9 bases. After removal of 7 bases from V and 6 bases from J, the junction contained 7 bases not matched to a gene. This CDR3 has 14 amino acids. CDR1 is MNHEY and CDR2 is SVGAGI in the germline V gene. Here the CDR3 reads CASTDRGKGNEQFF. Written as DNA, the CDR3 is TGTGCCAGCACCGACAGGGGGAAGGGCAATGAGCAGTTCTTC.

The J gene is TRBJ1-3, the V gene TRBV29-1; D unresolved. This CDR3 is 13 amino acids long. Trimming cost V 4 bases and J 0 bases, with 7 bases left between them. Germline CDR1 is SQVTM and CDR2 is ANQGSEA. In nucleotides, the CDR3 is TGCAGCGTTGGGAGTAGCTCTGGAAACACCATATATTTT. Translating it yields CSVGSSSGNTIYF.

This rearrangement joins TRBV6-1 to TRBJ2-5, with no clear D. The CDR3 totals 13 residues. Per germline, CDR1 MNHNS and CDR2 SASEGT. V was pared by 1 base and J by 7 bases, with 10 bases between. The CDR3 DNA follows: TGTGCCAGCAGTGAAGGCCCCCTCGGGACCCAGTACTTC. It encodes CASSEGPLGTQYF.

This chain joins TRBV5-8 and TRBJ2-2; 10 bases fit TRBD2. The CDR3 has 16 residues. After removal of 4 bases from V and 0 bases from J, the junction contained 3 bases not matched to a gene. Germline loops: CDR1 SGHTS, CDR2 YDEGEE. The CDR3 loop is CASSAGLAANTGELFF. The DNA of the CDR3 is TGTGCCAGCAGCGCCGGACTAGCGGCGAACACCGGGGAGCTGTTTTTT.

This clone was seen once. V gene TRBV27 combines with J gene TRBJ1-1; 8 bases map to TRBD1. The CDR3 covers 15 residues. CDR1 MNHEY and CDR2 SMNVEV come from the germline V gene (reference sequence). The ends lost 5 bases at V and 6 bases at J; junction bases unmatched: 11. This chain's CDR3 is CASSPEFRGRAEAFF. The CDR3 coding sequence is TGTGCCAGCAGTCCGGAATTCAGGGGGCGGGCTGAAGCTTTCTTT.

The chain uses TRBV9 and TRBJ2-7; 13 nucleotides line up with TRBD2. CDR1 and CDR2 from the germline V gene are SGDLS and YYNGEE. CDR3 length: 15 amino acids. J lost 4 bases, V lost 3 bases, and 4 bases had no gene match. The CDR3 DNA sequence: TGTGCCAGCAGCGCTACTAGCGGGAGGGGGTACGAGCAGTACTTC. The encoded protein is CASSATSGRGYEQYF.

The gene calls are TRBV7-6 and TRBJ2-1; 7 nucleotides align to TRBD1. This CDR3 spans 19 amino acids. CDR1 is SGHVS and CDR2 is FNYEAQ in the germline V gene. V was clipped by 2 bases and J by 7 bases; unmatched bases: 20. DNA for the CDR3: TGTGCCAGCAGCTTAAAATGGACCGATGCGGAACCACAGGGGAATGAGCAGTTCTTC. Translation gives CASSLKWTDAEPQGNEQFF.

This clone was seen only once. The V gene is TRBV19, the J gene TRBJ1-2, with 8 bases fitting TRBD1. V lost 6 bases and J lost 4; bases outside the gene matches: 7. In germline, CDR1 is LNHDA, CDR2 SQIVND (reference sequence). The CDR3 spans 14 residues. CDR3 coding DNA: TGTGCCAGTAGACGGACCGGGACAGGCTATGGCTACACCTTC. The encoded protein is CASRRTGTGYGYTF.

This clone showed up just once. The sample carries other DNA sequences with the same CDR3. V is TRBV12-3 or TRBV12-4 and J is TRBJ1-1; D may be TRBD1 (5 bases). This CDR3 has 13 amino acids. V gave up 5 bases and J gave up 5 bases, with 12 bases separating them. Here the CDR3 reads CASSPQGWTEAFF. The CDR3, as DNA: TGTGCCAGCAGTCCGCAGGGTTGGACTGAAGCTTTCTTT.

The table lists this clone with a few counts. The chain uses TRBV7-9 and TRBJ1-1; D possibly corresponds to TRBD1 (6 bases). Trimming removed 5 bases at V and 2 bases at J, with 12 bases between. The CDR3 has 14 residues. Germline CDR1 is SEHNR and CDR2 is FQNEAQ (reference sequence). For the CDR3, the DNA is TGTGCCAGCAGCATACGGACAGCAAACACTGAAGCTTTCTTT. This sequence encodes CASSIRTANTEAFF.